The 31 T cell receptor beta chains below all came from one sample that was sequenced in a study of blood T cell repertoires in COVID-19. Clones were sequenced by immunoSEQ multiplex PCR, and TCRdb holds only the in-frame ones, with some missing. The sample contains about 220,000 clones, roughly four fifths of which appear only once. Sequencing was done on a sample of PBMCs or T cells enriched from blood (not recorded which). The receptors stem from a man aged 40-50 years who had recovered from COVID-19.

The rearrangement joins TRBV5-1 to TRBJ1-4, with TRBD1 matching over 9 bases. The CDR3 contains 14 residues. J lost 8 bases, V lost 4 bases, and 6 bases had no gene match. Germline CDR1 reads SGHRS; CDR2 reads YFSETQ. The CDR3 DNA reads as TGCGCCAGCAGCCCACAGGGGGCATGGGAAAAACTGTTTTTT. This encodes CASSPQGAWEKLFF.

The chain couples TRBV29-1 to TRBJ2-7, with D maybe TRBD2 (6 bases). In germline, CDR1 is SQVTM, CDR2 ANQGSEA. The germline V and J ends were trimmed by 7 bases and 0 bases, with 13 bases remaining between them. The CDR3 is 13 residues long. This CDR3 reads CSGSDGSSYEQYF. CDR3 coding DNA: TGCAGCGGGAGTGACGGGAGCTCCTACGAGCAGTACTTC.

V gene TRBV5-5 combines with J gene TRBJ1-2; D uncertain. Germline lookup yields CDR1 SGHKS and CDR2 YYEKEE (reference sequence). CDR3 length: 13 amino acids. Trimming cost V 4 bases and J 8 bases, with 15 bases left between them. CDR3: CASSLTMAYGYTF. DNA for the CDR3: TGTGCCAGCAGCCTGACAATGGCCTACGGCTACACCTTC. The full variable domain, in which reference TRBV5-5 and TRBJ1-2 provide the parts outside the CDR3, is DAGVTQSPTHLIKTRGQQVTLRCSPISGHKSVSWYQQVLGQGPQFIFQYYEKEERGRGNFPDRFSARQFPNYSSELNVNALLLGDSALYLCASSLTMAYGYTFGSGTRLTVV.

This chain uses TRBV15 with TRBJ1-2, with D unclear. The CDR3 consists of 14 residues. Germline V gene lookup returns CDR1 LNHNV and CDR2 YYDKDF (reference sequence). The ends were cut back, 0 bases at V and 3 bases at J, with 8 bases in the middle. The CDR3: CATSRDRLHYGYTF. DNA of the CDR3: TGTGCCACCAGCAGAGATCGGTTACACTATGGCTACACCTTC. The full variable domain, its missing parts supplied by reference TRBV15 and TRBJ1-2, is DAMVIQNPRYQVTQFGKPVTLSCSQTLNHNVMYWYQQKSSQAPKLLFHYYDKDFNNEADTPDNFQSRRPNTSFCFLDIRSPGLGDTAMYLCATSRDRLHYGYTFGSGTRLTVV.

V gene TRBV19 combines with J gene TRBJ1-4; D is ambiguous. V shed 3 bases and J shed 0 bases, with 8 bases lying between them. Germline V gene lookup returns CDR1 LNHDA and CDR2 SQIVND (reference sequence). The CDR3 loop spans 15 amino acids. The CDR3 reads CASSIDTSTNEKLFF. As DNA, the CDR3 is TGTGCCAGTAGTATTGACACATCAACTAATGAAAAACTGTTTTTT.

The V call is TRBV5-1, the J call TRBJ2-2; D uncertain. Germline values: CDR1 SGHRS, CDR2 YFSETQ. CDR3 length: 14 residues. V lost 4 bases, J lost 0 bases, and 7 bases lay in between. The CDR3 here is CASSPPSNTGELFF. Here the CDR3 DNA reads TGCGCCAGCAGCCCCCCTTCGAACACCGGGGAGCTGTTTTTT.

The chain carries TRBV5-1 and TRBJ1-1; D gene unclear. V gave up 0 bases and J gave up 5 bases, with 8 bases separating them. Germline loops: CDR1 SGHRS, CDR2 YFSETQ. The CDR3 extends over 13 amino acids. CDR3 region: CASSLAVRTEAFF. CDR3 nucleotide sequence: TGCGCCAGCAGCTTGGCTGTGAGGACTGAAGCTTTCTTT.

A few counts support this clone. This sequence joins TRBV5-6 and TRBJ2-5; 9 bases are shared with TRBD1. J lost 1 base, V lost 4 bases, and 11 bases had no gene match. The CDR3 is made up of 17 amino acids. Germline loops: CDR1 SGHDT, CDR2 YYEEEE. CDR3 loop: CASSLKYKTGGQETQYF. The CDR3 nucleotides read TGTGCCAGCAGCCTCAAATACAAGACAGGGGGCCAAGAGACCCAGTACTTC.

V usage is TRBV19 and J usage is TRBJ1-6; no clear D. CDR1 is LNHDA, CDR2 SQIVND, per germline (reference sequence). The V gene lost 1 base and the J gene lost 11 bases, with 12 bases spanning the gap. The CDR3 covers 14 residues. The CDR3 DNA reads TGTGCCAGTAGTATAGCGCAGGCAAGGACACCCCTCCACTTT. This codes for CASSIAQARTPLHF. Full variable domain (missing parts from reference TRBV19 and TRBJ1-6): DGGITQSPKYLFRKEGQNVTLSCEQNLNHDAMYWYRQDPGQGLRLIYYSQIVNDFQKGDIAEGYSVSREKKESFPLTVTSAQKNPTAFYLCASSIAQARTPLHFGNGTRLTVT.

The CDR3 nucleotides read TGTGCCAGCAGTTTAACAGTAGACCTCCACTTT. This translates into CASSLTVDLHF. The chain has TRBV28 and TRBJ1-6; D unclear. The germline CDR1 and CDR2 sequences are MDHEN and SYDVKM. The length of the CDR3 is 11 residues. Between the trimmed V and J ends, which lost 2 bases and 15 bases, there was a span of 8 bases.

This chain links TRBV21-1 with TRBJ1-1; the table's TRBD1 call for D was not verified on the DNA. TRBV21-1 is reported as a pseudogene. The CDR3 spans 14 residues. The CDR3 protein is CASSNKDRDGEAFF. The CDR3 bases are TGTGCCAGCAGCAATAAGGACAGGGACGGTGAAGCTTTCTTT.

The chain employs TRBV6-5 and TRBJ1-6, with 7 bases that match TRBD1. Germline lookup yields CDR1 MNHEY and CDR2 SVGAGI. There are 14 residues in the CDR3. J was trimmed by 3 bases and V by 7 bases; bases with no gene match: 3. CDR3 region: CASNQGGYNSPLHF. For the CDR3, the DNA is TGTGCCAGCAACCAGGGGGGCTATAATTCACCCCTCCACTTT.

V gene TRBV5-4 combines with J gene TRBJ2-4; D is possibly TRBD2 (5 bases). The CDR3 sequence is 15 residues long. V was cut by 1 base and J by 0 bases, with 8 bases left in between. The V gene's germline CDR1 is SGHNT and CDR2 YYREEE (reference sequence). This CDR3 is CASSLSAGAKNIQYF. For the CDR3, the DNA is TGTGCCAGCAGCTTGTCGGCGGGAGCCAAAAACATTCAGTACTTC.

The chain is built from TRBV28 and TRBJ2-4; 7 positions agree with TRBD2. Per the germline V gene, CDR1 is MDHEN and CDR2 is SYDVKM. The CDR3 is 16 residues long. Trimming at V came to 3 bases and at J to 0 bases, leaving 5 bases not matched to a gene. The CDR3 spells CASSLRGMLAKNIQYF. The CDR3 DNA follows: TGTGCCAGCAGTTTGCGGGGGATGCTAGCCAAAAACATTCAGTACTTC. The variable domain in full, with the rest retrieved from reference TRBV28 and TRBJ2-4, is DVKVTQSSRYLVKRTGEKVFLECVQDMDHENMFWYRQDPGLGLRLIYFSYDVKMKEKGDIPEGYSVSREKKERFSLILESASTNQTSMYLCASSLRGMLAKNIQYFGAGTRLSVL.

This chain joins TRBV11-2 and TRBJ1-6; TRBD1 matches at 7 bases. Germline CDR1 SGHAT, CDR2 FQNNGV. Germline trimming cut 2 bases from V and 6 bases from J; bases unmatched to any gene: 16. The CDR3 has 19 amino acids. CDR3 residues: CASSLFSGSSRGTNSPLHF. The CDR3 nucleotides are TGTGCCAGCAGCTTATTCTCCGGGTCGAGCAGGGGGACTAATTCACCCCTCCACTTT.

This clone was counted only a few times. The chain joins TRBV18 to TRBJ1-6; a possible D gene is TRBD1 (6 bases). Trimming pared 4 bases from V and 8 bases from J, leaving 15 bases between. Germline V gene data show CDR1 as KGHSH and CDR2 as LQKENI. The CDR3 extends over 15 amino acids. CDR3 region: CASSQRTADDSPLHF. As DNA, the CDR3 is TGTGCCAGCTCACAGCGGACAGCGGATGATTCACCCCTCCACTTT. Combining the CDR3 with reference TRBV18 and TRBJ1-6 gives the whole variable domain NAGVMQNPRHLVRRRGQEARLRCSPMKGHSHVYWYRQLPEEGLKFMVYLQKENIIDESGMPKERFSAEFPKEGPSILRIQQVVRGDSAAYFCASSQRTADDSPLHFGNGTRLTVT.

This sequence joins TRBV2 and TRBJ1-6, with TRBD1 identical over 7 bases. The CDR3 sequence is 13 residues long. V was pared by 6 bases and J by 15 bases, with 11 bases of the junction left unmatched. Germline V CDR1 and CDR2: SNHLY, FYNNEI. The CDR3 loop reads CASRHPTGAYLHF. In DNA form, the CDR3 reads TGTGCCAGCAGACATCCTACAGGGGCCTACCTCCACTTT.

This clone was recorded a few times. V and J are TRBV7-3 and TRBJ2-7; TRBD1 might be the D (6 bases). Germline assignment: CDR1 SGHTA and CDR2 FQGTGA. V gave up 5 bases and J gave up 6 bases, with 17 bases separating them. The CDR3 is 14 amino acids. CDR3 amino acids: CASSPQRGSSEQYF. CDR3 sequence (DNA): TGTGCCAGCAGCCCGCAAAGGGGGTCTAGCGAGCAGTACTTC.

This chain uses TRBV2 with TRBJ1-2; D might be TRBD1 (5 bases). Germline-derived CDR1 and CDR2 are SNHLY and FYNNEI. The V gene lost 3 bases and the J gene lost 2 bases, with 7 bases spanning the gap. The CDR3 length is 13 residues. CDR3 loop: CASSESGNYGYTF. The CDR3 region has the DNA TGTGCCAGCAGTGAGTCAGGGAACTATGGCTACACCTTC.

This clone has just a few counts. The rearrangement uses TRBV20-1 and TRBJ1-4; D call uncertain. The CDR3 has 11 amino acids. Trimming shortened V by 2 bases and J by 8 bases, and 6 bases separated the two germline ends. Germline values: CDR1 DFQATT, CDR2 SNEGSKA (reference sequence). This CDR3 reads CSARLGEKLFF. CDR3 in DNA: TGCAGTGCTAGACTAGGAGAAAAACTGTTTTTT.

The chain joins TRBV9 to TRBJ1-5, with unresolved D. Deletions cut 0 bases from V and 1 base from J, with 8 bases between. Germline loops: CDR1 SGDLS, CDR2 YYNGEE. CDR3 length equals 15 residues. The CDR3 coding sequence is TGTGCCAGCAGCGTAGGGCCCTCCAGCAATCAGCCCCAGCATTTT. It codes for CASSVGPSSNQPQHF.

The chain has TRBV7-9 and TRBJ1-1; the match to TRBD1 covers 11 bases. V dropped 5 bases and J dropped 3; count of bases not matched to a gene: 8. This CDR3 is built from 16 residues. CDR1 and CDR2 from the germline V gene are SEHNR and FQNEAQ (reference sequence). This CDR3 is CASSKRTGGLDTEAFF. The CDR3 DNA reads TGTGCCAGCAGCAAGAGGACAGGGGGCTTGGACACTGAAGCTTTCTTT. The full variable domain, in which reference TRBV7-9 and TRBJ1-1 provide the parts outside the CDR3, is DTGVSQNPRHKITKRGQNVTFRCDPISEHNRLYWYRQTLGQGPEFLTYFQNEAQLEKSRLLSDRFSAERPKGSFSTLEIQRTEQGDSAMYLCASSKRTGGLDTEAFFGQGTRLTVV.

DNA for the CDR3: TGTGCCAGCAGCGTAAGCGACGGGGGGCTGAGGGGAAACACCATATATTTT. This sequence encodes CASSVSDGGLRGNTIYF. The chain is built from TRBV9 and TRBJ1-3, with a possible D match to TRBD1 (6 bases). CDR3 size: 17 residues. CDR1 and CDR2 from the germline V gene are SGDLS and YYNGEE. The V and J ends lost 1 base and 4 bases respectively, with 18 bases between them.

This sequence joins TRBV24-1 and TRBJ2-1; the match to TRBD2 covers 14 bases. Germline V gene sequence: CDR1 KGHDR, CDR2 SFDVKD. The CDR3 has 17 amino acids. The V and J ends lost 4 bases and 9 bases, in that order; junction bases with no gene match: 10. Here the CDR3 reads CATSEGETSGREGEQFF. In DNA form, the CDR3 reads TGTGCCACCAGTGAGGGTGAGACTAGCGGGAGGGAGGGTGAGCAGTTCTTC.

The chain couples TRBV24-1 to TRBJ2-1; 11 bases map to TRBD2. The CDR3 runs to 16 residues. V lost 3 bases, J lost 3 bases, and 3 bases stayed unmatched. Germline V gives CDR1 KGHDR, CDR2 SFDVKD. The CDR3 nucleotides are TGTGCCACCAGTGATACTAGCGGGAGAGACTACAATGAGCAGTTCTTC. As protein: CATSDTSGRDYNEQFF.

The rearrangement links TRBV18 to TRBJ1-2; 9 bases are a match to TRBD1. The CDR3 is 15 residues long. Per the germline V gene, CDR1 is KGHSH and CDR2 is LQKENI. Trimming cost V 1 base and J 4 bases; bases outside gene matches: 4. DNA for the CDR3: TGTGCCAGCTCACCACGGACAGGGGAGGGCTATGGCTACACCTTC. This codes for CASSPRTGEGYGYTF.

The chain links TRBV11-1 to TRBJ2-7; D is unclear. CDR3 length: 11 residues. Trimming pared 5 bases from V and 4 bases from J, leaving 6 bases between. Germline values: CDR1 SGHAT, CDR2 FQDESV (reference sequence). For the CDR3, the DNA is TGTGCCAGCAGCGAAGAGTACGAGCAGTACTTC. Protein sequence: CASSEEYEQYF. The variable domain in full, with the rest retrieved from reference TRBV11-1 and TRBJ2-7, is EAEVAQSPRYKITEKSQAVAFWCDPISGHATLYWYRQILGQGPELLVQFQDESVVDDSQLPKDRFSAERLKGVDSTLKIQPAELGDSAMYLCASSEEYEQYFGPGTRLTVT.

This sequence joins TRBV5-5 and TRBJ1-3, with 7 bases matching TRBD1. CDR1 SGHKS and CDR2 YYEKEE come from the germline V gene (reference sequence). The CDR3 loop spans 15 amino acids. V dropped 4 bases and J dropped 2; count of bases not matched to a gene: 6. The CDR3 loop reads CASSPEGQPGNTIYF. In DNA, the CDR3 is TGTGCCAGCAGCCCAGAGGGACAGCCTGGAAACACCATATATTTT. Variable domain in full (rest from reference TRBV5-5 and TRBJ1-3): DAGVTQSPTHLIKTRGQQVTLRCSPISGHKSVSWYQQVLGQGPQFIFQYYEKEERGRGNFPDRFSARQFPNYSSELNVNALLLGDSALYLCASSPEGQPGNTIYFGEGSWLTVV.

Comment on this clone: Relative to the germline gene, one junction end is altered; a read error may explain this. CDR3 residues: CASSLVWGGALF. CDR3 coding DNA: TGTGCCAGCAGCTTAGTCTGGGGGGGGGCGCTCTTC. The V gene is TRBV11-2, the J gene TRBJ2-1; tentative D call: TRBD2 (7 bases). Germline V gene data show CDR1 as SGHAT and CDR2 as FQNNGV. The CDR3 is made up of 12 amino acids. Full variable domain (rest looked up from reference TRBV11-2 and TRBJ2-1): EAGVAQSPRYKIIEKRQSVAFWCNPISGHATLYWYQQILGQGPKLLIQFQNNGVVDDSQLPKDRFSAERLKGVDSTLKIQPAKLEDSAVYLCASSLVWGGALFGPGTRLTVL.

This chain uses TRBV28 with TRBJ2-3; D is perhaps TRBD2 (5 bases). V was clipped by 4 bases and J by 4 bases, with 18 bases between them. This CDR3 region has 16 residues. The germline gives CDR1 MDHEN, CDR2 SYDVKM. The CDR3 nucleotides are TGTGCCAGCAGTTCCCACGGGGTAGCCAGTCCAGATACGCAGTATTTT. This codes for CASSSHGVASPDTQYF.

This clone was observed a few times. V and J are TRBV27 and TRBJ1-5; possibly TRBD1 for D (5 bases). The germline V gene encodes CDR1 MNHEY and CDR2 SMNVEV (reference sequence). V was clipped by 5 bases and J by 7 bases, with 15 bases between them. The CDR3 consists of 14 residues. CDR3 DNA sequence: TGTGCCAGCAGTCCGGGCAGGGTGGGACAGCCCCAGCATTTT. This gives the protein CASSPGRVGQPQHF.